These 32 T cell receptor beta chains came from one sample sequenced in a study of blood T cell repertoires in COVID-19. Sequencing used immunoSEQ multiplex PCR; TCRdb keeps in-frame clones, though not all of them. The table includes approximately 130,000 clones, 83% detected once. Specimen: PBMCs or T cells enriched from blood (not recorded which). The receptors derive from a man younger than 45 who had recovered from COVID-19.

This clone was counted a single time. J is TRBJ1-4 and V is TRBV19; the match to TRBD1 covers 8 bases. The J segment lost 3 bases and the V segment lost 1 base, leaving 4 bases of the junction unmatched. The CDR3 covers 16 residues. CDR1 and CDR2 from the germline V gene are LNHDA and SQIVND (reference sequence). The CDR3 DNA sequence: TGTGCCAGTAGTATAGTCCAGGGGGCATCTAATGAAAAACTGTTTTTT. Its protein is CASSIVQGASNEKLFF. Drawing the rest from reference TRBV19 and TRBJ1-4, the complete variable domain is DGGITQSPKYLFRKEGQNVTLSCEQNLNHDAMYWYRQDPGQGLRLIYYSQIVNDFQKGDIAEGYSVSREKKESFPLTVTSAQKNPTAFYLCASSIVQGASNEKLFFGSGTQLSVL.

This sequence joins TRBV30 and TRBJ2-1, with D tentatively TRBD1 (7 bases). CDR3 length: 14 residues. Germline CDR1 and CDR2: GTSNPN and SVGIG (reference sequence). Trimming pared 1 base from V and 7 bases from J, leaving 14 bases between. The chain's CDR3 is CAWSGQGGFNEQFF. The DNA of the CDR3 is TGTGCCTGGAGTGGGCAGGGGGGCTTTAATGAGCAGTTCTTC.

This sequence joins TRBV19 and TRBJ1-3; 7 positions agree with TRBD1. This CDR3 has 14 residues. Germline CDR1 and CDR2: LNHDA and SQIVND (reference sequence). Trimming took 8 bases from V and 0 from J; bases not matched to a gene: 4. The CDR3 DNA sequence: TGTGCCAGTTCGGGACAGCACTCTGGAAACACCATATATTTT. Encoded protein: CASSGQHSGNTIYF. The full variable domain, in which reference TRBV19 and TRBJ1-3 provide the parts outside the CDR3, is DGGITQSPKYLFRKEGQNVTLSCEQNLNHDAMYWYRQDPGQGLRLIYYSQIVNDFQKGDIAEGYSVSREKKESFPLTVTSAQKNPTAFYLCASSGQHSGNTIYFGEGSWLTVV.

This clone was found once. The chain carries TRBV19 and TRBJ2-3; TRBD2 agrees at 10 bases. The trim removed 7 bases at V and 5 bases at J, leaving 9 bases unmatched. Germline-derived CDR1 and CDR2 are LNHDA and SQIVND (reference sequence). There are 15 residues in the CDR3. The CDR3 DNA reads TGTGCCAGTAATAGGGGGCTAGCGGGAGAAGATACGCAGTATTTT. Translated: CASNRGLAGEDTQYF.

The chain is built from TRBV18 and TRBJ1-5; TRBD1 is a possible D gene (5 bases). There are 13 residues in the CDR3. Germline V gene sequence: CDR1 KGHSH, CDR2 LQKENI. Trimming pared 5 bases from V and 4 bases from J, leaving 9 bases between. The CDR3: CASSENRNQPQHF. For the CDR3, the DNA is TGTGCCAGCTCAGAAAACAGGAATCAGCCCCAGCATTTT. Supplemented by reference TRBV18 and TRBJ1-5, the full variable domain reads NAGVMQNPRHLVRRRGQEARLRCSPMKGHSHVYWYRQLPEEGLKFMVYLQKENIIDESGMPKERFSAEFPKEGPSILRIQQVVRGDSAAYFCASSENRNQPQHFGDGTRLSIL.

V usage is TRBV11-2 and J usage is TRBJ1-5, with unresolved D. The CDR3 length is 15 residues. Germline-derived CDR1 and CDR2 are SGHAT and FQNNGV. V gave up 2 bases and J gave up 3 bases, with 11 bases separating them. DNA of the CDR3: TGTGCCAGCAGCTTACGAGAGGGCCTCAATCAGCCCCAGCATTTT. The encoded protein is CASSLREGLNQPQHF.

V gene TRBV28 combines with J gene TRBJ1-4; D perhaps matches TRBD1 (6 bases). Germline V gene data show CDR1 as MDHEN and CDR2 as SYDVKM. The CDR3 is 13 amino acids. V was pared by 5 bases and J by 8 bases, with 12 bases between. The CDR3 nucleotides read TGTGCCAGCAGTGGGGGAGGGGGAGAAAAACTGTTTTTT. Translated: CASSGGGGEKLFF. Full variable domain (remainder filled in from reference TRBV28 and TRBJ1-4): DVKVTQSSRYLVKRTGEKVFLECVQDMDHENMFWYRQDPGLGLRLIYFSYDVKMKEKGDIPEGYSVSREKKERFSLILESASTNQTSMYLCASSGGGGEKLFFGSGTQLSVL.

The chain recombines TRBV28 with TRBJ1-5; possible D gene TRBD1, 6 bases. The V and J ends lost 6 bases and 0 bases respectively, with 12 bases between them. This CDR3 has 15 amino acids. CDR1 is MDHEN and CDR2 is SYDVKM in the germline V gene. This CDR3 is CASRTRQDSNQPQHF. CDR3 DNA: TGTGCCAGCAGAACCAGACAGGATAGCAATCAGCCCCAGCATTTT.

The chain links TRBV12-5 to TRBJ1-1; 9 positions agree with TRBD1. After removal of 0 bases from V and 4 bases from J, the junction contained 3 bases not matched to a gene. Germline assignment: CDR1 LGHNT and CDR2 FRNRAP. The CDR3 contains 15 residues. CDR3 sequence: CASGLVRTGATEAFF. CDR3 DNA sequence: TGTGCTAGTGGTTTGGTCAGGACAGGGGCCACTGAAGCTTTCTTT.

This clone was found once. The genes are TRBV2 and TRBJ1-1, with D hard to call. This CDR3 has 13 residues. The germline gives CDR1 SNHLY, CDR2 FYNNEI. Trimming pared 4 bases from V and 4 bases from J, leaving 10 bases between. The CDR3 DNA reads as TGTGCCAGCAGTGCTCGCGGGCGCACTGAAGCTTTCTTT. Amino acid sequence: CASSARGRTEAFF.

The CDR3 spells CSVANPGQGRGYTF. DNA of the CDR3: TGCAGCGTAGCCAATCCGGGACAGGGTCGGGGCTACACCTTC. The chain recombines TRBV29-1 with TRBJ1-2, with 9 bases lining up with TRBD1. Germline values: CDR1 SQVTM, CDR2 ANQGSEA. Trimming took 6 bases from V and 8 from J; bases not matched to a gene: 13. CDR3 length: 14 residues.

This clone has more than one count but fewer than ten. The V gene is TRBV11-2, the J gene TRBJ2-2, with 8 bases aligning to TRBD1. Germline-derived CDR1 and CDR2 are SGHAT and FQNNGV. This CDR3 is built from 15 residues. J was trimmed by 6 bases and V by 5 bases; bases with no gene match: 8. For the CDR3, the DNA is TGTGCCAGCAGCACCCGGACAGGGAGCGCCGGGGAGCTGTTTTTT. Residues: CASSTRTGSAGELFF.

This rearrangement joins TRBV6-5 to TRBJ1-5, with D unclear. The CDR3 length is 16 residues. The germline V gene has CDR1 MNHEY and CDR2 SVGAGI. Trimming pared 4 bases from V and 3 bases from J, leaving 16 bases between. In nucleotides, the CDR3 is TGTGCCAGCAGTTCCTCCCCCACTATATACAATCAGCCCCAGCATTTT. Translated: CASSSSPTIYNQPQHF.

V is TRBV27 and J is TRBJ2-7; D is unclear. Deletions cut 6 bases from V and 3 bases from J, with 6 bases between. The CDR3 runs 11 residues. Germline V gene sequence: CDR1 MNHEY, CDR2 SMNVEV (reference sequence). The CDR3 sequence is CASRSDYEQYV. The CDR3 DNA follows: TGTGCCAGCAGGTCAGACTACGAGCAGTACGTC.

This clone was picked up many times. The chain combines TRBV11-2 with TRBJ2-5; 13 positions agree with TRBD2. Germline V gives CDR1 SGHAT, CDR2 FQNNGV. The V segment lost 3 bases and the J segment 9 bases; nucleotides outside the gene matches: 16. This CDR3 contains 18 residues. The CDR3 loop reads CASSLITSGGANEVAQYF. In nucleotides, the CDR3 is TGTGCCAGCAGCTTGATTACTAGCGGGGGGGCCAATGAGGTAGCCCAGTACTTC.

This chain connects TRBV2 to TRBJ1-1; D gene uncertain. Germline V CDR1 and CDR2: SNHLY, FYNNEI. The length of the CDR3 is 13 residues. V lost 2 bases and J lost 7, with 11 bases in between. The CDR3 reads CASSESLGVEAFF. In nucleotides, the CDR3 is TGTGCCAGCAGTGAAAGTCTCGGAGTTGAAGCTTTCTTT.

This clone was detected a few times. V is TRBV5-1 and J is TRBJ2-3; 9 nucleotides line up with TRBD2. The CDR3 has 16 amino acids. V shed 1 base, J shed 2 bases, and the junction held 5 bases outside the gene matches. CDR1 is SGHRS, CDR2 YFSETQ, per germline. CDR3 sequence reads: CASSLMAGGNTDTQYF. The DNA for the CDR3 is TGCGCCAGCAGCTTGATGGCGGGAGGGAACACAGATACGCAGTATTTT. Full variable domain (outside the CDR3, taken from reference TRBV5-1 and TRBJ2-3): KAGVTQTPRYLIKTRGQQVTLSCSPISGHRSVSWYQQTPGQGLQFLFEYFSETQRNKGNFPGRFSGRQFSNSRSEMNVSTLELGDSALYLCASSLMAGGNTDTQYFGPGTRLTVL.

The chain carries TRBV6-5 and TRBJ1-2; weak D call: TRBD1 (6 bases). Germline CDR1 is MNHEY and CDR2 is SVGAGI. The CDR3 runs 15 residues. Trimming cost V 5 bases and J 4 bases, with 17 bases left between them. The CDR3 coding sequence is TGTGCCAGCAGTCATGAACAGGGTACTATCTATGGCTACACCTTC. This sequence encodes CASSHEQGTIYGYTF.

This clone has a handful of counts. The chain uses TRBV27 and TRBJ2-5; 12 bases align to TRBD1. The CDR3 is 15 amino acids. CDR1 is MNHEY and CDR2 is SMNVEV in the germline V gene (reference sequence). The V gene end was trimmed by 4 bases and the J gene end by 4 bases; junction bases not matched to a gene: 4. The CDR3 is CASSSGTGGVETQYF. Here the CDR3 DNA reads TGTGCCAGCAGTTCGGGGACAGGGGGCGTAGAGACCCAGTACTTC.

This chain links TRBV9 with TRBJ2-2, with 11 bases identical to TRBD2. Unmatched junction bases numbered 6, after V lost 3 bases and J lost 5 bases. The CDR3 spans 16 residues. From germline, CDR1 is SGDLS and CDR2 YYNGEE. The CDR3 DNA follows: TGTGCCAGCAGCGATAGCGGGGGGGGACTAACCGGGGAGCTGTTTTTT. Its translation is CASSDSGGGLTGELFF.

V usage is TRBV5-1 and J usage is TRBJ2-1; possible D gene TRBD2, 6 bases. Between the trimmed V and J ends, which lost 0 bases and 5 bases, there was a span of 12 bases. Germline CDR1 SGHRS, CDR2 YFSETQ. The CDR3 has 15 amino acids. The CDR3 reads CASSLVAGTNNEQFF. DNA for the CDR3: TGCGCCAGCAGCTTGGTCGCGGGGACCAACAATGAGCAGTTCTTC. The complete variable domain, with remaining parts taken from reference TRBV5-1 and TRBJ2-1, reads KAGVTQTPRYLIKTRGQQVTLSCSPISGHRSVSWYQQTPGQGLQFLFEYFSETQRNKGNFPGRFSGRQFSNSRSEMNVSTLELGDSALYLCASSLVAGTNNEQFFGPGTRLTVL.

The V gene is TRBV2, the J gene TRBJ1-2; TRBD1 might be the D (6 bases). V was pared by 3 bases and J by 4 bases, with 15 bases between. CDR3 length equals 15 residues. Germline CDR1 SNHLY, CDR2 FYNNEI. The CDR3 reads CASSDLGTTFYGYTF. CDR3 DNA sequence: TGTGCCAGCAGTGACCTGGGGACAACCTTCTATGGCTACACCTTC.

This chain links TRBV18 with TRBJ2-1; 9 nucleotides match TRBD1. V trimming: 3 bases; J trimming: 8 bases; junction bases outside the gene matches: 8. The CDR3 consists of 15 residues. Germline CDR1 reads KGHSH; CDR2 reads LQKENI. The CDR3 spells CASSPPGQGSHEQFF. CDR3 coding DNA: TGTGCCAGCTCACCCCCGGGACAGGGATCCCATGAGCAGTTCTTC.

Regarding this clone: Other DNA sequences from this sample encode an identical CDR3 as well. This chain joins TRBV7-3 and TRBJ2-6, with 10 bases matching TRBD1. In germline, CDR1 is SGHTA, CDR2 FQGTGA. Trimming at V came to 4 bases and at J to 2 bases, leaving 2 bases not matched to a gene. The CDR3 sequence is 16 residues long. Here the CDR3 DNA reads TGTGCCAGCAGCTCGACAGGGGGCGCTGGGGCCAACGTCCTGACTTTC. Translation gives CASSSTGGAGANVLTF.

This chain uses TRBV5-4 with TRBJ2-1; 8 bases match TRBD2. Losses at the gene ends were 6 bases for V and 7 bases for J; bases not matched to a gene: 12. The germline V gene has CDR1 SGHNT and CDR2 YYREEE (reference sequence). CDR3 length: 15 amino acids. In DNA form, the CDR3 reads TGTGCCAGCATGCCGGGCGGGAGGTTTGGAAATGAGCAGTTCTTC. Translation: CASMPGGRFGNEQFF.

The rearrangement uses TRBV11-2 and TRBJ2-3; the D gene is possibly TRBD1 (6 bases). The V gene's germline CDR1 is SGHAT and CDR2 FQNNGV. With 5 bases removed from V and 1 base from J, the gap between germline ends came to 16 bases. The CDR3 spans 16 residues. The CDR3 sequence is CASSPGHLMGTDTQYF. The CDR3 DNA reads as TGTGCCAGCAGCCCGGGACACCTTATGGGCACAGATACGCAGTATTTT.

The rearrangement joins TRBV15 to TRBJ1-4, with 9 bases matching TRBD1. Germline trimming cut 0 bases from V and 7 bases from J; bases unmatched to any gene: 9. The germline V gene encodes CDR1 LNHNV and CDR2 YYDKDF (reference sequence). The CDR3 runs 17 residues. The CDR3 sequence: CATSRDGPGTGFEKLFF. As DNA, the CDR3 is TGTGCCACCAGCAGAGATGGTCCAGGGACAGGGTTTGAAAAACTGTTTTTT.

The rearrangement uses TRBV5-1 and TRBJ2-5; 10 bases agree with TRBD2. The CDR3 runs 15 residues. Germline V gene data show CDR1 as SGHRS and CDR2 as YFSETQ. With V trimmed by 0 bases and J by 1 base, 0 bases remained unmatched. The CDR3 loop reads CASSLGTSGQETQYF. CDR3 nucleotide sequence: TGCGCCAGCAGCTTGGGGACTAGCGGCCAAGAGACCCAGTACTTC.

The gene calls are TRBV2 and TRBJ1-5; the D gene is possibly TRBD1 (6 bases). The germline V gene has CDR1 SNHLY and CDR2 FYNNEI. V lost 2 bases, J lost 5 bases, and 10 bases lay in between. This CDR3 is 14 amino acids long. CDR3 amino acids: CASSEPAGDQPQHF. CDR3 nucleotides: TGTGCCAGCAGTGAACCGGCAGGGGATCAGCCCCAGCATTTT. Combining the CDR3 with reference TRBV2 and TRBJ1-5 gives the whole variable domain EPEVTQTPSHQVTQMGQEVILRCVPISNHLYFYWYRQILGQKVEFLVSFYNNEISEKSEIFDDQFSVERPDGSNFTLKIRSTKLEDSAMYFCASSEPAGDQPQHFGDGTRLSIL.

This rearrangement joins TRBV5-1 to TRBJ1-6; 7 bases fit TRBD1. V gave up 0 bases and J gave up 7 bases; unmatched junction bases: 7. From germline, CDR1 is SGHRS and CDR2 YFSETQ. CDR3 length: 16 amino acids. The CDR3 loop reads CASSLEGQGVNSPLHF. The CDR3 DNA reads as TGCGCCAGCAGCTTGGAAGGTCAGGGGGTGAATTCACCCCTCCACTTT. The full variable domain, in which reference TRBV5-1 and TRBJ1-6 provide the parts outside the CDR3, is KAGVTQTPRYLIKTRGQQVTLSCSPISGHRSVSWYQQTPGQGLQFLFEYFSETQRNKGNFPGRFSGRQFSNSRSEMNVSTLELGDSALYLCASSLEGQGVNSPLHFGNGTRLTVT.

V gene TRBV7-8 combines with J gene TRBJ1-3, with D perhaps TRBD1 (6 bases). The germline V and J ends were trimmed by 5 bases and 0 bases, with 17 bases remaining between them. CDR1 and CDR2 from the germline V gene are SGHVS and FQNEAQ. The CDR3 spans 17 residues. As DNA, the CDR3 is TGTGCCAGCAGCCCTGAGTTGGCAGGGGACTCTGGAAACACCATATATTTT. Its translation is CASSPELAGDSGNTIYF.

V usage is TRBV30 and J usage is TRBJ2-5; no clear D. The CDR3 is 14 amino acids. The V gene lost 1 base and the J gene lost 2 bases, with 11 bases spanning the gap. The germline V gene encodes CDR1 GTSNPN and CDR2 SVGIG (reference sequence). The CDR3 protein is CAWSAEALQETQYF. The CDR3 DNA follows: TGTGCCTGGAGTGCAGAGGCACTTCAAGAGACCCAGTACTTC.